The 6 T cell receptor beta chains given below trace back to one sample, sequenced in a study of blood T cell repertoires in COVID-19. TCRdb's copy holds only in-frame clones and misses some; the assay was immunoSEQ multiplex PCR. The sample has approximately 80,000 clones, 78% seen once. Sequences were obtained from peripheral blood. These receptors all come from a human donor in a cohort sampled during active COVID-19.

The chain uses TRBV28 and TRBJ1-2; 9 bases align to TRBD1. The CDR3 is 12 amino acids. Germline assignment: CDR1 MDHEN and CDR2 SYDVKM. Trimming cost V 6 bases and J 7 bases; bases outside gene matches: 3. The CDR3 spells CASSTGGSGYTF. DNA of the CDR3: TGTGCCAGCAGCACAGGGGGCTCTGGCTACACCTTC.

This clone was seen only a few times. CDR3 DNA sequence: TGTGCCAGTAGTATGCTAGCGGGTCATGAGCAGTTCTTC. Protein product: CASSMLAGHEQFF. The chain employs TRBV19 and TRBJ2-1, with TRBD2 matching 8 bases. J lost 8 bases, V lost 3 bases, and 3 bases had no gene match. Germline V gene sequence: CDR1 LNHDA, CDR2 SQIVND (reference sequence). CDR3 size: 13 residues.

The chain couples TRBV5-1 to TRBJ2-3; 11 bases align to TRBD2. Trimming took 3 bases from V and 0 from J; bases not matched to a gene: 6. The germline V gene encodes CDR1 SGHRS and CDR2 YFSETQ. The CDR3 length is 17 residues. CDR3 sequence (DNA): TGCGCCAGCAGCTCGGGGACTAGCGGTGTTAGCACAGATACGCAGTATTTT. Translated: CASSSGTSGVSTDTQYF.

V is TRBV18 and J is TRBJ2-3, with 7 positions matching TRBD1. The CDR3 totals 14 residues. J was trimmed by 6 bases and V by 3 bases; bases with no gene match: 6. The germline CDR1 and CDR2 sequences are KGHSH and LQKENI. CDR3 sequence (DNA): TGTGCCAGCTCACCGTCGGTAGGGGGCGATACGCAGTATTTT. This translates into CASSPSVGGDTQYF.

The sample holds a few counts of this clone. The gene calls are TRBV7-2 and TRBJ2-7; TRBD1 agrees at 11 bases. J was trimmed by 4 bases and V by 5 bases; bases with no gene match: 7. Looked up from germline, CDR1 is SGHTA and CDR2 is FQGNSA. There are 15 residues in the CDR3. The CDR3 region has the DNA TGTGCCAGCAGCCCCGAAGGACAGGGGGCTTACGAGCAGTACTTC. Protein product: CASSPEGQGAYEQYF.

This clone was seen repeatedly, ten times or more. V usage is TRBV27 and J usage is TRBJ2-7, with 11 positions matching TRBD2. The V and J ends lost 1 base and 6 bases, in that order; junction bases with no gene match: 11. Germline assignment: CDR1 MNHEY and CDR2 SMNVEV (reference sequence). This CDR3 is 17 amino acids long. The CDR3 is CASSLLVAGGPIPEQYV. CDR3 bases: TGTGCCAGCAGTTTATTGGTAGCGGGAGGGCCAATTCCCGAGCAGTACGTC.